Listed below are T cell receptor beta chains from one sample, sequenced in a study of cytomegalovirus exposure and HLA in healthy donors. Profiling relied on immunoSEQ multiplex PCR, and the TCRdb table lists in-frame clones only, not all of them. The sample includes about 140,000 clones, 60% to 80% of them seen just once. The sequenced sample consisted of PBMCs. The receptors were sampled from a woman in her 30s in good health and CMV-seronegative. The CDR3 runs from the conserved cysteine through the conserved F or W. A D gene is named only where the DNA matches it firmly. Some rows mark clone size as missing; the rest say once, few, many or name a class of expanded clone.

j_call,v_call,d_call,clone_size,cdr3_aa,cdr3_nt
TRBJ2-2,TRBV19,TRBD2,few,CASSGGAGGNTGELFF,TGTGCCAGTAGTGGGGGAGCGGGAGGAAACACCGGGGAGCTGTTTTTT
TRBJ2-7,TRBV7-2,.,few,CASSPRLSSREAYEQYF,TGTGCCAGCAGCCCTAGACTCTCCTCCCGGGAAGCCTACGAGCAGTACTTC
TRBJ1-5,TRBV28,.,few,CASSRGADNQPQHF,TGTGCCAGCAGTCGGGGGGCGGACAATCAGCCCCAGCATTTT
TRBJ2-3,TRBV29-1,.,.,CSVLQVIDTDTQYF,TGCAGCGTTTTACAGGTGATCGACACAGATACGCAGTATTTT
TRBJ2-1,TRBV9,TRBD2,once,CASSPMTSGNEQFF,TGTGCCAGCAGCCCGATGACTAGCGGCAATGAGCAGTTCTTC
TRBJ2-7,TRBV4-2,.,.,CASSQEDSYEQYF,TGTGCCAGCAGCCAAGAGGACAGCTACGAGCAGTACTTC
TRBJ1-2,TRBV7-9,TRBD1,.,CASSLPRTGDYGYTF,TGTGCCAGCAGCTTACCTCGGACAGGGGACTATGGCTACACCTTC
TRBJ2-3,TRBV9,.,few,CASGPEFLTDTQYF,TGTGCCAGCGGTCCCGAGTTCCTCACAGATACGCAGTATTTT
TRBJ1-4,TRBV10-3,TRBD1,.,CATRDREDEKLFF,TGTGCCACCCGGGACAGGGAGGATGAAAAACTGTTTTTT
TRBJ2-7,TRBV5-6,TRBD2,.,CASSFIAGGPSREQYF,TGTGCCAGCAGCTTTATTGCGGGAGGGCCTTCGCGGGAGCAGTACTTC
TRBJ1-1,TRBV5-8,TRBD1,.,CASSKGQGWDTEAFF,TGTGCCAGCAGCAAGGGACAGGGATGGGACACTGAAGCTTTCTTT
TRBJ2-7,TRBV6-6,.,once,CASSSVTYEQYF,TGTGCCAGCAGTTCCGTAACCTACGAGCAGTACTTC
TRBJ2-4,TRBV19,TRBD1,few,CASSVMTGVWKNIQYF,TGTGCCAGTAGTGTAATGACAGGGGTTTGGAAAAACATTCAGTACTTC
TRBJ2-1,TRBV7-3,TRBD2,.,CASSPGGPSSYNEQFF,TGTGCCAGCAGCCCGGGGGGACCAAGCTCCTACAATGAGCAGTTCTTC
TRBJ2-4,TRBV6-6,.,few,CASSAARVAKNIQYF,TGTGCCAGCAGTGCCGCCCGGGTAGCCAAAAACATTCAGTACTTC
TRBJ2-1,TRBV5-6,.,.,CASSLRSGGGYNEQFF,TGTGCCAGCAGCTTACGGTCTGGGGGCGGCTACAATGAGCAGTTCTTC
TRBJ1-4,TRBV7-9,.,once,CASSLSISGEKLFF,TGTGCCAGCAGCTTAAGTATTAGCGGGGAAAAACTGTTTTTT
TRBJ2-4,TRBV7-9,.,.,CASSPKNIQYF,TGTGCCAGCAGCCCAAAAAACATTCAGTACTTC
TRBJ2-2,TRBV5-1,.,few,CASFSLEARGGELFF,TGCGCCAGCTTTTCCCTCGAGGCCCGCGGCGGGGAGCTGTTTTTT
TRBJ2-3,TRBV5-4,.,.,CASSLAQGTDTQYF,TGTGCCAGCAGCTTGGCACAGGGCACAGATACGCAGTATTTT
TRBJ2-7,TRBV9,TRBD2,.,CASSARELAVPYEQYF,TGTGCCAGCAGCGCCCGAGAACTAGCGGTCCCCTACGAGCAGTACTTC
TRBJ2-4,TRBV2,TRBD2,.,CASSSSGTTKNIQYF,TGTGCCAGCAGTTCCAGCGGGACTACCAAAAACATTCAGTACTTC
TRBJ2-7,TRBV28,TRBD2,.,CASSTKLAGGVYEQYF,TGTGCCAGCAGTACCAAACTAGCGGGAGGGGTCTACGAGCAGTACTTC
TRBJ1-5,TRBV2,TRBD1,few,CASRDRVGGNQPQHF,TGTGCCAGCAGGGACAGGGTGGGAGGCAATCAGCCCCAGCATTTT
TRBJ2-5,TRBV10-3,TRBD1,.,CATRNRGQQETQYF,TGTGCCACCCGAAACCGGGGACAGCAAGAGACCCAGTACTTC
TRBJ2-7,TRBV19,TRBD1,.,CASSRPGQSSYEQYF,TGTGCCAGTTCCCGACCGGGACAGAGTTCCTACGAGCAGTACTTC
TRBJ2-1,TRBV6-6,.,.,CASRDYSYNEQFF,TGTGCCAGCAGGGACTACTCCTACAATGAGCAGTTCTTC
TRBJ2-7,TRBV29-1,TRBD1,.,CSVGQGDEQYF,TGCAGCGTTGGACAGGGGGACGAGCAGTACTTC
TRBJ2-1,TRBV9,.,.,CASSVDVGGRNEQFF,TGTGCCAGCAGCGTAGATGTGGGGGGACGCAATGAGCAGTTCTTC
TRBJ1-1,TRBV7-9,.,.,CASSSRGKVEVRTEAFF,TGTGCCAGCAGCTCTCGGGGTAAAGTGGAAGTGAGAACTGAAGCTTTCTTT
TRBJ2-1,TRBV6-6,TRBD2,.,CASSYSGLAGANEQFF,TGTGCCAGCAGTTACTCGGGACTAGCGGGAGCTAATGAGCAGTTCTTC
TRBJ1-5,TRBV28,TRBD1,.,CASFDRGDQPQHF,TGTGCCAGCTTCGACAGGGGAGATCAGCCCCAGCATTTT
TRBJ1-6,TRBV21-1,.,.,CASSKVRQGTFLNSPLHF,TGTGCCAGCAGCAAAGTTCGCCAGGGGACCTTCCTTAATTCACCCCTCCACTTT
TRBJ2-6,TRBV6-6,.,few,CASGTGSGANVLTF,TGTGCCAGTGGCACGGGATCTGGGGCCAACGTCCTGACTTTC
TRBJ1-5,TRBV30,.,.,CAWTPRGDQPQHF,TGTGCCTGGACCCCTCGCGGGGATCAGCCCCAGCATTTT
TRBJ2-1,TRBV7-6,.,.,CASSLVGGPLGEQFF,TGTGCCAGCAGCTTAGTGGGGGGACCCTTGGGTGAGCAGTTCTTC
TRBJ1-4,TRBV19,.,.,CASSMRGIFGLASNEKLFF,TGTGCCAGTAGTATGCGCGGTATCTTTGGCCTAGCGTCTAATGAAAAACTGTTTTTT
TRBJ2-7,TRBV18,.,.,CASSPTSYHEQYF,TGTGCCAGCTCACCAACTAGCTACCACGAGCAGTACTTC
TRBJ2-4,TRBV28,TRBD1,.,CASSEPGQGAKNIQYF,TGTGCCAGCAGCGAGCCGGGACAGGGGGCCAAAAACATTCAGTACTTC
TRBJ2-2,TRBV10-3,TRBD2,few,CAISRAGGVAGELFF,TGTGCCATCAGTCGAGCGGGAGGGGTCGCCGGGGAGCTGTTTTTT
TRBJ2-1,TRBV28,.,.,CASSLATTNEQFF,TGTGCCAGCAGTTTAGCCACGACTAATGAGCAGTTCTTC
TRBJ2-5,TRBV29-1,TRBD1,few,CSVVVQGVLETQYF,TGCAGCGTTGTGGTGCAGGGGGTGTTGGAGACCCAGTACTTC
TRBJ2-7,TRBV30,.,few,CAWSVQYGLARYEQYF,TGTGCCTGGAGTGTACAGTACGGGCTAGCGAGATACGAGCAGTACTTC
TRBJ2-2,TRBV19,TRBD2,.,CASRVAGGRRELFF,TGTGCCAGTAGGGTAGCGGGAGGTAGGAGGGAGCTGTTTTTT
TRBJ2-2,TRBV5-1,TRBD1,.,CASSREGQGASGELFF,TGCGCCAGCAGCCGGGAGGGACAGGGGGCATCCGGGGAGCTGTTTTTT
TRBJ2-1,TRBV5-6,TRBD2,.,CASRPGTVQREVYNEQFF,TGTGCCAGCAGACCCGGGACCGTTCAGCGGGAGGTTTATAATGAGCAGTTCTTC